The rows below give T cell receptor beta chains drawn from one sample of a study of control samples from healthy donors and cancer patients. Using immunoSEQ multiplex PCR, the repertoire was profiled, and TCRdb retains in-frame clones only, with some absent. This table holds tens of thousands of clones, approximately 89% found once. Sequenced: PBMCs. The receptor set was obtained from a man in his thirties or forties with colorectal cancer. Each CDR3 is given without its conserved first and last residue. The order of the fields is J gene, V gene, D gene, CDR3 protein. A D gene is named only where the DNA matches it firmly.

j_call: TRBJ2-2; v_call: TRBV10-1; d_call: -; cdr3_aa: ASSGGTRDAGELF
j_call: TRBJ1-2; v_call: TRBV7-8; d_call: -; cdr3_aa: ASSPGDRYGYT
j_call: TRBJ2-3; v_call: TRBV7-8; d_call: -; cdr3_aa: ASSRWDGSTDTQY
j_call: TRBJ2-5; v_call: TRBV4-1; d_call: -; cdr3_aa: ASSQLVGVGGTQY
j_call: TRBJ1-2; v_call: TRBV7-2; d_call: -; cdr3_aa: ASSPRTDSLYGYT
j_call: TRBJ2-1; v_call: TRBV27; d_call: TRBD2; cdr3_aa: ASSSGLVVYNEQF
j_call: TRBJ2-2; v_call: TRBV25-1; d_call: -; cdr3_aa: ASSDRATGELF
j_call: TRBJ2-3; v_call: TRBV29-1; d_call: TRBD2; cdr3_aa: SVDHRAGISTDTQY
j_call: TRBJ2-3; v_call: TRBV18; d_call: TRBD1; cdr3_aa: ASSISTGADTQY
j_call: TRBJ2-3; v_call: TRBV4-3; d_call: TRBD2; cdr3_aa: ASSQERRREVDTQY
j_call: TRBJ1-5; v_call: TRBV30; d_call: -; cdr3_aa: AWSEMTGRNQPQH
j_call: TRBJ1-2; v_call: TRBV6-5; d_call: TRBD1; cdr3_aa: ASKTTGADYYGYT
j_call: TRBJ2-5; v_call: TRBV10-1; d_call: -; cdr3_aa: ASSISWGETQY
j_call: TRBJ1-2; v_call: TRBV7-2; d_call: -; cdr3_aa: ASSPGRSYGYT
j_call: TRBJ1-2; v_call: TRBV5-1; d_call: -; cdr3_aa: ASSPGDTGSYSYT
j_call: TRBJ2-5; v_call: TRBV10-2; d_call: -; cdr3_aa: ASKIQETQY
j_call: TRBJ1-1; v_call: TRBV5-4; d_call: -; cdr3_aa: ASSLEGLMNTEAF
j_call: TRBJ2-1; v_call: TRBV27; d_call: TRBD2; cdr3_aa: ASTRTSGSSYNEQF
j_call: TRBJ2-1; v_call: TRBV6-5; d_call: -; cdr3_aa: ASSYSQGNNEQF
j_call: TRBJ1-1; v_call: TRBV27; d_call: -; cdr3_aa: ASSLSLSNTEAF
j_call: TRBJ1-2; v_call: TRBV7-9; d_call: -; cdr3_aa: ASSPLALPADGYT
j_call: TRBJ2-7; v_call: TRBV4-2; d_call: -; cdr3_aa: ASSLTTTGEQY
j_call: TRBJ2-1; v_call: TRBV6-6; d_call: -; cdr3_aa: ASSSPGSRVEQF
j_call: TRBJ1-6; v_call: TRBV10-3; d_call: -; cdr3_aa: AISDYGSGSPLH
j_call: TRBJ1-5; v_call: TRBV6-2/TRBV6-3; d_call: TRBD1; cdr3_aa: ASSRGTGGNQPQH
j_call: TRBJ1-1; v_call: TRBV7-2; d_call: TRBD1; cdr3_aa: ASSQRGQGDTEAF
j_call: TRBJ2-1; v_call: TRBV7-2; d_call: -; cdr3_aa: ASSPYSSYNEQF
j_call: TRBJ2-1; v_call: TRBV7-2; d_call: -; cdr3_aa: ASSHGLEQF
j_call: TRBJ1-6; v_call: TRBV6-6; d_call: -; cdr3_aa: ASTTRDSPLH
j_call: TRBJ2-1; v_call: TRBV9; d_call: -; cdr3_aa: ASSVNNRDINNEQF
j_call: TRBJ2-2; v_call: TRBV4-3; d_call: -; cdr3_aa: ASSPERGQNTGELF
j_call: TRBJ1-6; v_call: TRBV2; d_call: TRBD1; cdr3_aa: ASSELRGPLH
j_call: TRBJ2-4; v_call: TRBV20-1; d_call: TRBD1; cdr3_aa: SASRQGAENIQY
j_call: TRBJ2-5; v_call: TRBV5-6; d_call: TRBD2; cdr3_aa: ASSLGGLAKTQY
j_call: TRBJ2-3; v_call: TRBV14; d_call: -; cdr3_aa: ASSQDLRDTQY